The 6 T cell receptor beta chains below were found in one sample sequenced in a study of shared T cell receptors in the human thymus. Method: immunoSEQ multiplex PCR; TCRdb's copy keeps in-frame clones and lacks some. This repertoire shows roughly 660,000 clones, 88% found once; its top ten account for around 0.01%. The same specimen was also included in a second study, on human thymus T cells.

The specimen was thymocytes. The receptors here all came from a boy in the first two years of life with a congenital heart defect.

The chain has TRBV19 and TRBJ2-1; 10 bases line up with TRBD2. V was clipped by 4 bases and J by 8 bases; unmatched bases: 8. The CDR3 loop spans 15 amino acids. Looked up from germline, CDR1 is LNHDA and CDR2 is SQIVND (reference sequence). CDR3 DNA sequence: TGTGCCAGTAGTACTAGCGGGGGTCAGGGGGATGAGCAGTTCTTC. It encodes CASSTSGGQGDEQFF.

The V gene is TRBV11-2, the J gene TRBJ2-2; TRBD1 might be the D (5 bases). The length of the CDR3 is 17 residues. Germline lookup yields CDR1 SGHAT and CDR2 FQNNGV. Trimming pared 0 bases from V and 1 base from J, leaving 12 bases between. The CDR3 sequence: CASSLDSDKGNTGELFF. CDR3 nucleotide sequence: TGTGCCAGCAGCTTAGATTCGGACAAGGGGAACACCGGGGAGCTGTTTTTT.

This clone was detected only a few times. The chain joins TRBV5-1 to TRBJ2-1; 7 nucleotides match TRBD2. CDR1 SGHRS and CDR2 YFSETQ come from the germline V gene. This CDR3 comprises 13 residues. V was clipped by 4 bases and J by 7 bases; unmatched bases: 5. In DNA form, the CDR3 reads TGCGCCAGCAGCCTGACTAGCTCAAATGAGCAGTTCTTC. Residues: CASSLTSSNEQFF.

This chain joins TRBV29-1 and TRBJ2-1; 7 nucleotides agree with TRBD1. With V trimmed by 3 bases and J by 5 bases, 16 bases remained unmatched. CDR1 and CDR2 from the germline V gene are SQVTM and ANQGSEA. This CDR3 is built from 17 residues. The CDR3 sequence: CSVEVFRGRPWNNEQFF. Here the CDR3 DNA reads TGCAGCGTTGAGGTGTTTAGGGGGCGGCCGTGGAACAATGAGCAGTTCTTC.

The chain uses TRBV5-1 and TRBJ2-1; unclear D gene. Trimming took 0 bases from V and 4 from J, leaving 5 bases between them. Germline values: CDR1 SGHRS, CDR2 YFSETQ. This CDR3 contains 13 residues. The CDR3 reads CASSLAPYNEQFF. As DNA, the CDR3 is TGCGCCAGCAGCTTGGCTCCTTACAATGAGCAGTTCTTC.

The chain links TRBV29-1 to TRBJ2-1, with TRBD2 matching 7 bases. The CDR3 is 19 residues long. In germline, CDR1 is SQVTM, CDR2 ANQGSEA. After removal of 5 bases from V and 0 bases from J, the junction contained 19 bases not matched to a gene. The CDR3 DNA reads as TGCAGCGTTCTACCGGCGGCTAGCGGCCCACCAAGCTCCTACAATGAGCAGTTCTTC. Translation gives CSVLPAASGPPSSYNEQFF.